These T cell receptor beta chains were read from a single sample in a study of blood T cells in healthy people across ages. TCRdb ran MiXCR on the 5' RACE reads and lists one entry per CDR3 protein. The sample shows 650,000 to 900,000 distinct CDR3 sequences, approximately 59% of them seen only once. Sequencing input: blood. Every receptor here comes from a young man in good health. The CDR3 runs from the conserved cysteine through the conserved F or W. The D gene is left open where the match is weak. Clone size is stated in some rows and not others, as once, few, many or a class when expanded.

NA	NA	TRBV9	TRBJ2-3	TGTGCCAGCAACGTTCTCGGGGGGCCTTCAGATACGCAGTATTTT	CASNVLGGPSDTQYF
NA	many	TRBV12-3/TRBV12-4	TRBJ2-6	TGTGCCAGCAGCCCTGGGACGGATTCTGGGGCCAACGTCCTGACTTTC	CASSPGTDSGANVLTF
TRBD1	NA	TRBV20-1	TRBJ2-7	TGCAGTGCCTGGACAGGGAGAAGCGAGCAGTACTTC	CSAWTGRSEQYF
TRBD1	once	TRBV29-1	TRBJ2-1	TGCAGCGTTGTCTGGACAGGGGCATACAATGAGCAGTTCTTC	CSVVWTGAYNEQFF
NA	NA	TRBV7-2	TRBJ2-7	TGTGCCAGCAGCTTAAAAGGGCAGGGATTCGAGCAGTACTTC	CASSLKGQGFEQYF
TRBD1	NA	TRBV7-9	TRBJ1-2	TGTGCCAGCCTCCTACTGACAGGGTCGCACGGCTACACCTTC	CASLLLTGSHGYTF
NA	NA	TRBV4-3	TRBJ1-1	TGCGCCAGCAGCCAAGCCCACAGGGACACTGAAGCTTTCTTT	CASSQAHRDTEAFF
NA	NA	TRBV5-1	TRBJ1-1	TGCGCCAGCAGCCAGACCAAGGACACTGAAGCTTTCTTT	CASSQTKDTEAFF
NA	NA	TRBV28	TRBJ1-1	TGTGCCAGCATTTTAAGGTCGAACACTGAAGCTTTCTTT	CASILRSNTEAFF
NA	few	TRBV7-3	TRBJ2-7	TGTGCCAGCAGCTCCTTGGGGGGCAGTTTCTACGAGCAGTACTTC	CASSSLGGSFYEQYF
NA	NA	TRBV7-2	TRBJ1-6	TGTGCCAGCAGCTTAGAAGTGGGACGCAATAATTCACCCCTCCACTTT	CASSLEVGRNNSPLHF
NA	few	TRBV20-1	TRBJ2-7	TGCAGTGCTAGCTCGGCGGACAGTGGACTACGCTCCTACGAGCAGTACTTC	CSASSADSGLRSYEQYF
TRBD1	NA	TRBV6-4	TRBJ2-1	TGTGCCAGCAGTGACAGGGCAGGGGGCATGCAGAATGAGCAGTTCTTC	CASSDRAGGMQNEQFF
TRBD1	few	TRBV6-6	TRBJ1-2	TGTGCCAGCAGCGCAGGGGACAGATCTAATACCTTATATGGCTACACCTTC	CASSAGDRSNTLYGYTF
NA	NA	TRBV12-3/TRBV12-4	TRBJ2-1	TGTGCCAGCAGTTTAAGAAGGAGGTCCTACAATGAGCAGTTCTTC	CASSLRRRSYNEQFF
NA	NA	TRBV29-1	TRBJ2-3	TGCAGCGTTGGCCCGCGGGATACGCAGTATTTT	CSVGPRDTQYF
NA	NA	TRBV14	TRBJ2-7	TGTGCCAGCAGCCAAGTTCCAGGGTTAGCCTACGAGCAGTACTTC	CASSQVPGLAYEQYF
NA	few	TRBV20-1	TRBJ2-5	TGCAGTGCTAGAGATGGCCAGTCGGCGGCAGAGACCCAGTACTTC	CSARDGQSAAETQYF
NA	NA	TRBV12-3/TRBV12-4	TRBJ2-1	TGTGCCAGCAGTTTAGGCCAGCCAAAGGGATACAATGAGCAGTTCTTC	CASSLGQPKGYNEQFF
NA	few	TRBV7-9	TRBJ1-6	TGTGCCAGCAGCACCGACAGGCTCGGGTCACCCCTCCACTTT	CASSTDRLGSPLHF
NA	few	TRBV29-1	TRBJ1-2	TGCAGCTCGGCAGGGGCCTATGGCTACACCTTC	CSSAGAYGYTF
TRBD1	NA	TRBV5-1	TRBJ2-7	TGCGCCAGCAGCACCACAGGGGTATCTCTCGAGCAGTACTTC	CASSTTGVSLEQYF
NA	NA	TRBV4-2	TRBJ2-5	TGTGCCAGCAGCCAAAAGGGTACGACCCAGTACTTC	CASSQKGTTQYF
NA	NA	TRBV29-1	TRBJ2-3	TGCAGCGCCCTTCAAGGCGGGTTTAGCACAGATACGCAGTATTTT	CSALQGGFSTDTQYF
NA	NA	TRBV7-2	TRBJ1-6	TGTGCCAGCAGCCCCCGGGTCCTCGCACCCCTCCACTTT	CASSPRVLAPLHF
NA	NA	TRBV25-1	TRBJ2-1	TGTGCCAGCAGTGAGGACACGCTTGGGGTCAATGAGCAGTTCTTC	CASSEDTLGVNEQFF
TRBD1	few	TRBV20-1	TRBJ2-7	TGCAGTGCTAGAGATCGGGGACAGGGACCATGGGAGCAGTACTTC	CSARDRGQGPWEQYF
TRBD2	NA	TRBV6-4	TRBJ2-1	TGTGCCAGCGGTGACGGACTAGCCGGCAATGAGCAGTTCTTC	CASGDGLAGNEQFF
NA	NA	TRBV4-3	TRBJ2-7	TGCGCCAGCAGCCATGGGAGGGACATAAACAATGAGCAGTACTTC	CASSHGRDINNEQYF
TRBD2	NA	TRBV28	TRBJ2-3	TGTGCCAGCAGTTGGACTAGCGGGGGGGCCTTCTCAGATACGCAGTATTTT	CASSWTSGGAFSDTQYF
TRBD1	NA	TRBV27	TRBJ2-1	TGTGCCAGCAGTTTATCGGGACAGGGTTACAATGAGCAGTTCTTC	CASSLSGQGYNEQFF
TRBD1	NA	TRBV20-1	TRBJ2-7	TGCAGTGCTAGCCGGACAGGGGGCGCCTACGAGCAGTACTTC	CSASRTGGAYEQYF
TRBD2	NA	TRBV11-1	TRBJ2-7	TGTGCCAGCAGCTCGGGGTTGGCCGGGACTAGCCGAAGTCTACCCTGGAGCGAGCAGTACTTC	CASSSGLAGTSRSLPWSEQYF
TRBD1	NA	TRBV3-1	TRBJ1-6	TGTGCCAGCAGCCAATCCATCCAACAGGGGAAGGCACCCCTCCACTTT	CASSQSIQQGKAPLHF
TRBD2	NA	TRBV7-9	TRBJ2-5	TGTGCCAGCAGCTCCTTCACCCCGGGACTAGCGGGTTTAGAAGAGACCCAGTACTTC	CASSSFTPGLAGLEETQYF
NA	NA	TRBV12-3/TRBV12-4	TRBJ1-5	TGTGCCAGCAGTGGGGTTAGCAATCAGCCCCAGCATTTT	CASSGVSNQPQHF
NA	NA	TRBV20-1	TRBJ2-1	TGCAGTGTAGGCGGGGTCAATGAGCAGTTCTTC	CSVGGVNEQFF
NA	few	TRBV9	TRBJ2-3	TGTGCCAGCAGCGTTGACAGAAGCACAGATACGCAGTATTTT	CASSVDRSTDTQYF
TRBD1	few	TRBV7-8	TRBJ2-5	TGTGCCAGCACCAAACAGGGGGTGTTAGAGACCCAGTACTTC	CASTKQGVLETQYF
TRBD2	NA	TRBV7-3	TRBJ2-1	TGTGCCAGCAGCACGGGACTAGCGGGGTACAATGAGCAGTTCTTC	CASSTGLAGYNEQFF
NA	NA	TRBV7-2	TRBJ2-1	TGTGCCAGCAGCTTAAGCGGGCCGAGCAATGAGCAGTTCTTC	CASSLSGPSNEQFF
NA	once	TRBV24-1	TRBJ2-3	TGTGCCACCAGTGATCCACAAACAGGGTTTGCAGATACGCAGTATTTT	CATSDPQTGFADTQYF
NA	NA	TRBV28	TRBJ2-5	TGTGCCGGCAGTCCAGGGCCCAATCCCTTCCAAGAGACCCAGTACTTC	CAGSPGPNPFQETQYF
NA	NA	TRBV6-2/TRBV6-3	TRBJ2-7	TGTGCCAGCAGCCGCCCTAGCGACGAGCAGTACTTC	CASSRPSDEQYF
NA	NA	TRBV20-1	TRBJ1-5	TGCAGTGCTACTATTGGAGGGTTGGGCAATCAGCCCCAGCATTTT	CSATIGGLGNQPQHF
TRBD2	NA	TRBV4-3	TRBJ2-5	TGCGCCAGCAGCCCACTCTTCGGACTAGGTGAAGAGACCCAGTACTTC	CASSPLFGLGEETQYF
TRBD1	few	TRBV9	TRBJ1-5	TGTGCCAGCAGCGTGGGTACAGGGGGCAATCAGCCCCAGCATTTT	CASSVGTGGNQPQHF
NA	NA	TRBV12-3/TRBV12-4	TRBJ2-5	TGTGCCAGCAGACCCGCAGGGGTTCAAGAGACCCAGTACTTC	CASRPAGVQETQYF
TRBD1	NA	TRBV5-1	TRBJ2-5	TGCGCCAGCAGCTCGCAGGGGGACAGCCTCCAAGAGACCCAGTACTTC	CASSSQGDSLQETQYF
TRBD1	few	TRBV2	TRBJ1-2	TGTGCCAGCAGTCCCCCTACAGGGGACGGTGGCTACACCTTC	CASSPPTGDGGYTF
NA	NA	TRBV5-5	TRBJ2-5	TGTGCCAGCAGCTTTTTAACAGTCCAAGAGACCCAGTACTTC	CASSFLTVQETQYF
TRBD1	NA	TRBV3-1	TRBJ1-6	TGTGCCAGCAGCCAAAGGACAGGGGAAAATTCACCCCTCCACTTT	CASSQRTGENSPLHF